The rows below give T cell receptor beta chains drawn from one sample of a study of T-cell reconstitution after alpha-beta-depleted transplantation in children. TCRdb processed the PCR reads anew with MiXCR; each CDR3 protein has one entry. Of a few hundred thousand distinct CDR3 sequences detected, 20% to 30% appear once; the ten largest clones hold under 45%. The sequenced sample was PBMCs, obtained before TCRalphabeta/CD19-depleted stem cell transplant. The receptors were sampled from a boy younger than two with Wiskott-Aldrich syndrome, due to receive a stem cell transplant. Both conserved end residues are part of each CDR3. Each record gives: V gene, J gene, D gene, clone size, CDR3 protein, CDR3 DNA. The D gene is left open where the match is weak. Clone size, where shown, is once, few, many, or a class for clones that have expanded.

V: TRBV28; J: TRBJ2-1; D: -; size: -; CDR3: CASSPSFRKNEQFF; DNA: TGTGCCAGCAGTCCCTCTTTTAGGAAGAATGAGCAGTTCTTC
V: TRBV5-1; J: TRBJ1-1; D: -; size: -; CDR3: CASSLQRKDTEAFF; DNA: TGCGCCAGCAGCTTGCAGCGAAAGGACACTGAAGCTTTCTTT
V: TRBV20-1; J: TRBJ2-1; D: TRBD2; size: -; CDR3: CSARVPRLAGGRYNEQFF; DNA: TGCAGTGCTAGAGTCCCACGGCTAGCGGGAGGCAGGTACAATGAGCAGTTCTTC
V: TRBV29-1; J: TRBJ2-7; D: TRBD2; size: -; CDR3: CSVSTGLAGVKQYF; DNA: TGCAGCGTTTCCACCGGACTAGCGGGAGTTAAGCAGTACTTC
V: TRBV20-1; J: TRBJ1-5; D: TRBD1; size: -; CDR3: CSASKQGAGWAQHF; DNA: TGCAGTGCTAGCAAACAGGGGGCCGGGTGGGCCCAGCATTTT
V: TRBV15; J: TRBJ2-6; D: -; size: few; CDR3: CATSIDQVSGYGANVLTF; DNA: TGTGCCACCAGCATAGACCAAGTTTCGGGATATGGGGCCAACGTCCTGACTTTC
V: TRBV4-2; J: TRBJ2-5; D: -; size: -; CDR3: CASSHLKTRSWGEETQYF; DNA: TGTGCCAGCAGCCACCTAAAAACTCGGTCCTGGGGAGAAGAGACCCAGTACTTC
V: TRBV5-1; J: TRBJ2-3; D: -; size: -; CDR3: CASSGRTSSTDTQYF; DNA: TGCGCCAGTAGCGGACGGACAAGTAGCACAGATACGCAGTATTTT
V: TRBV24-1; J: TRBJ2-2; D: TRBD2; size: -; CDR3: CATSVPGVGLAGVLNTGELFF; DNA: TGTGCCACCAGTGTCCCCGGGGTGGGACTAGCGGGAGTCTTGAACACCGGGGAGCTGTTTTTT
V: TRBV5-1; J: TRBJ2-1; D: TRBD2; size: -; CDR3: CASSRGFASGQLDNEQFF; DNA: TGCGCCAGCAGCCGGGGGTTTGCTAGCGGCCAACTTGACAATGAGCAGTTCTTC
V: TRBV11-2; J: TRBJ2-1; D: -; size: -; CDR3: CACSLASLINEQFF; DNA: TGTGCCTGCAGCTTAGCGTCCCTCATCAATGAGCAGTTCTTC
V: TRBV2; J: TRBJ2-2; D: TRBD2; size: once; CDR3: CASSLGLRTGELFF; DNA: TGTGCCAGCAGCCTGGGACTAAGGACCGGGGAGCTGTTTTTT
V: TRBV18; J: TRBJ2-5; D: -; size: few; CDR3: CASSTGRVQETQYF; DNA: TGTGCCAGCTCCACCGGGCGGGTCCAAGAGACCCAGTACTTC
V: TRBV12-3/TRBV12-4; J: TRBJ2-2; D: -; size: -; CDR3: CASSLPRTFPNTGELFF; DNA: TGTGCCAGCAGTTTACCCCGGACGTTCCCGAACACCGGGGAGCTGTTTTTT
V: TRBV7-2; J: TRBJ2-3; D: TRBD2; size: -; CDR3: CASSPLAGSDTQYF; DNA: TGTGCCAGCAGCCCACTAGCGGGATCAGATACGCAGTATTTT